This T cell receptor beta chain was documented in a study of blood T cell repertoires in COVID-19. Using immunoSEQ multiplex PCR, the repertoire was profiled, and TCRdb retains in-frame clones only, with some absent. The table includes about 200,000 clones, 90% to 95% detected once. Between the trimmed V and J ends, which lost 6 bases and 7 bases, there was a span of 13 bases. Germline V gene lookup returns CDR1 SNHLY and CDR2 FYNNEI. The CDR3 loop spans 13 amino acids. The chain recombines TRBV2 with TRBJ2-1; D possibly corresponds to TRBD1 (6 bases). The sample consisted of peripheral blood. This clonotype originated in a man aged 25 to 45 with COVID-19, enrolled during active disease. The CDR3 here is CASRPLGGNEQFF. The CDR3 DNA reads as TGTGCCAGCAGGCCACTAGGGGGAAATGAGCAGTTCTTC.